These T cell receptor beta chains were read from a single sample in a study of identical twins. Each CDR3 protein gets one entry after TCRdb re-called the 5' RACE reads with MiXCR. Of 400,000 to 600,000 distinct CDR3 sequences in the sample, 20% to 25% were seen once. The same specimen was also included in a second study, on yellow fever vaccine responses in identical twins.

The sequenced material came from CD4+ T cells sorted from blood. The receptors shown here come from a woman aged 18-30 years in good health. CDR3s include the opening cysteine and the closing phenylalanine or tryptophan. D genes are given only for firm matches. Part of the rows lack a size; the others show once, few, many or a class for expanded clones.

j_call | v_call | d_call | clone_size | cdr3_aa | cdr3_nt
TRBJ1-5 | TRBV28 | . | . | CASSLFLGNQPQHF | TGTGCCAGCAGTTTATTCCTGGGGAATCAGCCCCAGCATTTT
TRBJ2-3 | TRBV24-1 | . | few | CATSDTPGPTQYF | TGTGCCACCAGTGATACTCCGGGACCTACGCAGTATTTT
TRBJ2-2 | TRBV11-3 | . | . | CASSFEGNTGELFF | TGTGCCAGCAGCTTCGAGGGAAACACCGGGGAGCTGTTTTTT
TRBJ2-7 | TRBV10-3 | TRBD1 | . | CAISDITGGESYEQYF | TGTGCCATCAGTGATATAACAGGGGGCGAGAGCTACGAGCAGTACTTC
TRBJ2-1 | TRBV20-1 | TRBD2 | . | CSARDKSPLAGGPIAYNEQFF | TGCAGTGCTAGAGATAAGTCCCCACTAGCGGGAGGGCCGATTGCCTACAATGAGCAGTTCTTC
TRBJ1-2 | TRBV3-1 | TRBD1 | few | CASSQLQGATSNYGYTF | TGTGCCAGCAGCCAACTCCAGGGGGCGACTTCTAACTATGGCTACACCTTC
TRBJ2-4 | TRBV5-1 | . | many | CASSLGQNNIAKNIQYF | TGCGCCAGCAGCTTGGGACAGAACAATATAGCCAAAAACATTCAGTACTTC
TRBJ2-2 | TRBV5-1 | . | . | CATAGSANTGELFF | TGCGCCACGGCAGGCTCCGCGAACACCGGGGAGCTGTTTTTT
TRBJ2-1 | TRBV2 | . | . | CASSNGLSVYNEQFF | TGTGCCAGCAGTAACGGACTTTCGGTCTACAATGAGCAGTTCTTC
TRBJ2-7 | TRBV29-1 | . | . | CSVGAGGVLSHEQYF | TGCAGCGTTGGGGCTGGGGGCGTCTTAAGCCACGAGCAGTACTTC
TRBJ2-2 | TRBV3-1 | . | many | CASSQVNRGELFF | TGTGCCAGCAGCCAAGTGAACAGGGGGGAGCTGTTTTTT
TRBJ1-2 | TRBV27 | . | . | CASSHTGYYPYTF | TGTGCCAGCAGCCACACAGGGTACTATCCCTACACCTTC
TRBJ2-5 | TRBV11-2 | . | few | CASSTNDYPQETQYF | TGTGCCAGCAGCACTAACGACTACCCTCAAGAGACCCAGTACTTC
TRBJ1-5 | TRBV6-1 | . | . | CASRSARGQPQHF | TGTGCCAGCCGATCTGCTCGGGGGCAGCCCCAGCATTTT
TRBJ1-4 | TRBV12-3/TRBV12-4 | . | few | CASSAVGGNREKLFF | TGTGCCAGCAGCGCCGTGGGAGGAAATCGGGAAAAACTGTTTTTT
TRBJ2-1 | TRBV5-1 | . | . | CASSLDAPVNEQFF | TGCGCCAGCAGCTTGGATGCACCTGTCAATGAGCAGTTCTTC
TRBJ1-2 | TRBV6-5 | . | . | CASSPGRRGYTF | TGTGCCAGCAGCCCGGGGCGTCGGGGCTACACCTTC
TRBJ1-5 | TRBV28 | . | . | CASKVGLNQPQHF | TGTGCCAGCAAGGTGGGGCTCAATCAGCCCCAGCATTTT
TRBJ2-3 | TRBV6-1 | TRBD2 | few | CASRASGGGTDTQYF | TGTGCCAGCAGAGCTAGCGGAGGGGGCACAGATACGCAGTATTTT
TRBJ2-7 | TRBV5-1 | TRBD2 | . | CASSAGTSGIEQYF | TGCGCCAGCAGCGCCGGGACTAGCGGGATCGAGCAGTACTTC
TRBJ1-5 | TRBV12-3/TRBV12-4 | . | few | CASRTQGKEPQHF | TGTGCCAGCAGAACACAGGGTAAGGAGCCCCAGCATTTT
TRBJ2-3 | TRBV7-9 | . | few | CASRPAASTDTQYF | TGTGCCAGCAGACCAGCGGCCAGCACAGATACGCAGTATTTT
TRBJ2-1 | TRBV12-3/TRBV12-4 | TRBD2 | . | CASSFSGGTEQFF | TGTGCCAGCAGTTTCAGCGGGGGTACTGAGCAGTTCTTC
TRBJ1-4 | TRBV11-2 | . | few | CASSLGGLATNEKLFF | TGTGCCAGCAGCTTAGGGGGCCTTGCAACTAATGAAAAACTGTTTTTT
TRBJ1-4 | TRBV3-1 | . | . | CASSQGSGQLNEKLFF | TGTGCCAGCAGCCAAGGTTCTGGACAGCTTAATGAAAAACTGTTTTTT
TRBJ2-5 | TRBV20-1 | . | . | CSARDRVQETQYF | TGCAGTGCTAGAGACAGGGTTCAAGAGACCCAGTACTTC
TRBJ2-1 | TRBV5-1 | . | many | CASSLDFGTSGGQFF | TGCGCCAGCAGCTTGGACTTCGGGACTTCCGGTGGGCAGTTCTTC
TRBJ2-1 | TRBV11-2 | . | few | CASAPRPGGGEQFF | TGTGCCAGCGCCCCTAGGCCAGGTGGCGGTGAGCAGTTCTTC
TRBJ1-2 | TRBV12-3/TRBV12-4 | . | . | CASSFQYEAGYTF | TGTGCCAGCAGTTTCCAATACGAGGCTGGCTACACCTTC
TRBJ2-1 | TRBV12-3/TRBV12-4 | TRBD2 | . | CASNLPGGTSGRYEQFF | TGTGCCAGCAACCTCCCGGGAGGGACTAGCGGGAGGTATGAGCAGTTCTTC
TRBJ2-7 | TRBV19 | TRBD2 | . | CASSNTGTRRYEQYF | TGTGCCAGTAGTAATACCGGGACTAGGCGTTACGAGCAGTACTTC
TRBJ2-3 | TRBV28 | . | . | CASSPRRVIVLIDTQYF | TGTGCCAGCAGTCCAAGACGGGTGATCGTTCTGATAGATACGCAGTATTTT
TRBJ2-2 | TRBV5-1 | . | . | CASSLWGTTGELFF | TGCGCCAGCAGCTTGTGGGGCACCACCGGGGAGCTGTTTTTT
TRBJ2-3 | TRBV7-2 | TRBD1 | . | CASSQDRGRTDTQYF | TGTGCCAGCAGCCAAGACAGGGGCAGAACGGATACGCAGTATTTT
TRBJ2-2 | TRBV11-1 | . | . | CASTSLVGTGELFF | TGTGCCAGCACCTCACTCGTTGGCACCGGGGAGCTGTTTTTT
TRBJ2-1 | TRBV20-1 | . | . | CSARDREWAINNEQFF | TGCAGTGCTAGAGATCGCGAGTGGGCAATCAACAATGAGCAGTTCTTC
TRBJ1-1 | TRBV2 | . | few | CASSEWGVAFF | TGTGCCAGCAGTGAGTGGGGTGTTGCTTTCTTT
TRBJ2-1 | TRBV2 | TRBD1 | few | CASSGRQGPNEQFF | TGTGCCAGCAGTGGACGACAGGGGCCGAACGAGCAGTTCTTC
TRBJ2-3 | TRBV2 | TRBD2 | few | CASRLAGLLSDTQYF | TGTGCCAGCAGACTAGCGGGACTATTATCGGATACGCAGTATTTT
TRBJ2-3 | TRBV6-1 | . | . | CASGLLGSTDTQYF | TGTGCCAGCGGCCTACTGGGAAGCACAGATACGCAGTATTTT
TRBJ2-1 | TRBV25-1 | TRBD2 | few | CASSGGVTSGAYNEQFF | TGTGCCAGCAGTGGGGGGGTGACTAGCGGGGCTTACAATGAGCAGTTCTTC
TRBJ2-2 | TRBV12-3/TRBV12-4 | TRBD2 | few | CASRPGGVGELFF | TGTGCCAGCAGACCCGGGGGGGTCGGGGAGCTGTTTTTT
TRBJ2-5 | TRBV12-3/TRBV12-4 | TRBD2 | . | CASRLTSGRNGETQYF | TGTGCCAGCAGGTTGACTAGCGGGAGAAACGGAGAGACCCAGTACTTC
TRBJ2-3 | TRBV3-1 | . | few | CASSQDWGGLTDTQYF | TGTGCCAGCAGCCAAGATTGGGGGGGCCTCACAGATACGCAGTATTTT
TRBJ1-4 | TRBV12-3/TRBV12-4 | TRBD1 | few | CASSTGTGSTNEKLFF | TGTGCCAGCAGTACTGGGACAGGGTCAACTAATGAAAAACTGTTTTTT
TRBJ2-3 | TRBV6-2/TRBV6-3 | TRBD2 | . | CASTSPLAGEGTQYF | TGTGCCAGCACATCTCCATTAGCGGGAGAGGGTACGCAGTATTTT
TRBJ2-4 | TRBV5-1 | TRBD1 | . | CASSTFGTGKNIQYF | TGCGCCAGCAGCACCTTTGGGACAGGGAAGAACATTCAGTACTTC
TRBJ1-5 | TRBV16 | . | few | CASRTTGNSNQPQHF | TGTGCCAGCAGAACTACAGGGAATAGCAATCAGCCCCAGCATTTT